A single sample is the source of the 21 T cell receptor beta chains below, sequenced in a study of cytomegalovirus exposure and HLA in healthy donors (dated by TCRdb to 2016 to 2017). Library construction relied on the immunoSEQ multiplex PCR assay. For the multiplex PCR, a mixture combining 60 forward primers for TCR Vbeta segments and 13 reverse primers for TCR Jbeta segments was used. In TCRdb, the immuneACCESS table is reduced to in-frame sequences with V and J assigned. These tables do not hold every clone; where another copy was compared, an unresolved V gene accounts for under half, and the others remain unexplained. The sample table records over 200,000 clones; approximately 82% of these occur just once. Of the sample, over 0.5% falls within the top ten clones. The sequencing sample was made of PBMCs. The receptors were sampled from a woman aged 40 to 50 in good health and CMV-seronegative.

The chain uses TRBV7-8 and TRBJ1-1; TRBD1 might be the D (6 bases). Germline V gene data show CDR1 as SGHVS and CDR2 as FQNEAQ. The CDR3 length is 13 residues. With 7 bases removed from V and 6 bases from J, the gap between germline ends came to 15 bases. The CDR3: CASTLGGGPEAFF. The CDR3 DNA sequence: TGTGCCAGCACCCTCGGGGGGGGGCCTGAAGCTTTCTTT. Full variable domain (outside the CDR3, taken from reference TRBV7-8 and TRBJ1-1): GAGVSQSPRYKVAKRGQDVALRCDPISGHVSLFWYQQALGQGPEFLTYFQNEAQLDKSGLPSDRFFAERPEGSVSTLKIQRTQQEDSAVYLCASTLGGGPEAFFGQGTRLTVV.

The CDR3 nucleotides read TGTGCCATCAGTGAGTCGACAGGGGGGGTTTCACCCCTCCACTTT. It translates to CAISESTGGVSPLHF. The V and J genes are TRBV10-3 and TRBJ1-6; TRBD1 agrees at 9 bases. The CDR3 is 15 amino acids. V was clipped by 0 bases and J by 9 bases; unmatched bases: 3. The germline V gene encodes CDR1 ENHRY and CDR2 SYGVKD.

This clone was observed once. J is TRBJ2-5 and V is TRBV28; 12 bases map to TRBD1. CDR1 is MDHEN, CDR2 SYDVKM, per germline. V was clipped by 5 bases and J by 11 bases; unmatched bases: 12. This CDR3 has 15 amino acids. The CDR3 DNA reads TGTGCCAGCAGTCTCCGGGACAGGGGGCCGGGGGAGCAGTACTTC. Translation: CASSLRDRGPGEQYF.

This clone was detected once. V and J are TRBV7-8 and TRBJ1-2; D is perhaps TRBD1 (6 bases). The ends were cut back, 1 base at V and 8 bases at J, with 11 bases in the middle. The CDR3 sequence is 13 residues long. CDR1 and CDR2 (germline): SGHVS, FQNEAQ. Here the CDR3 reads CASSLEGTRGYTF. CDR3 bases: TGTGCCAGCAGCTTAGAGGGGACAAGAGGCTACACCTTC.

The V and J genes are TRBV7-8 and TRBJ2-7; TRBD1 agrees at 10 bases. The ends lost 2 bases at V and 6 bases at J; junction bases unmatched: 7. The CDR3 is 15 amino acids. Germline V gene sequence: CDR1 SGHVS, CDR2 FQNEAQ. The CDR3 loop is CASSLLGQGFVEQYF. In DNA form, the CDR3 reads TGTGCCAGCAGCTTACTGGGACAGGGGTTTGTCGAGCAGTACTTC.

The chain employs TRBV5-1 and TRBJ1-2; 9 bases agree with TRBD1. This CDR3 is 14 amino acids long. Germline V gives CDR1 SGHRS, CDR2 YFSETQ. V gave up 2 bases and J gave up 3 bases; unmatched junction bases: 2. CDR3: CASSLQGADYGYTF. CDR3 nucleotide sequence: TGCGCCAGCAGCTTACAGGGGGCGGACTATGGCTACACCTTC. Filled out from reference TRBV5-1 and TRBJ1-2, the complete variable domain reads KAGVTQTPRYLIKTRGQQVTLSCSPISGHRSVSWYQQTPGQGLQFLFEYFSETQRNKGNFPGRFSGRQFSNSRSEMNVSTLELGDSALYLCASSLQGADYGYTFGSGTRLTVV.

The chain uses TRBV11-3 and TRBJ1-3; D may be TRBD1 (6 bases). Trimming removed 3 bases at V and 7 bases at J, with 10 bases between. The CDR3 totals 13 residues. The germline gives CDR1 SGHNT, CDR2 YENEEA. The CDR3 DNA reads TGTGCCAGCAGCTTCGAACAGGGTAACACCATATATTTT. Protein product: CASSFEQGNTIYF.

This chain links TRBV18 with TRBJ1-1, with 7 bases that match TRBD1. The CDR3 runs to 13 residues. The V gene end was trimmed by 5 bases and the J gene end by 5 bases; junction bases not matched to a gene: 5. The germline CDR1 and CDR2 sequences are KGHSH and LQKENI. The CDR3, as DNA: TGTGCCAGCTCAGACAGGGATCGAACTGAAGCTTTCTTT. It specifies CASSDRDRTEAFF.

The chain has TRBV19 and TRBJ2-7; perhaps TRBD2 as D (5 bases). Germline V gene lookup returns CDR1 LNHDA and CDR2 SQIVND (reference sequence). The CDR3 length is 15 residues. Trimming shortened V by 5 bases and J by 2 bases, and 16 bases separated the two germline ends. As DNA, the CDR3 is TGTGCCAGTAGTCCCAGGCCGGGGTCGCCCTACGAGCAGTACTTC. Amino acids: CASSPRPGSPYEQYF.

The V call is TRBV7-3, the J call TRBJ2-7, with D possibly being TRBD2 (5 bases). This CDR3 spans 13 amino acids. Per the germline V gene, CDR1 is SGHTA and CDR2 is FQGTGA. Trimming removed 5 bases at V and 2 bases at J, with 10 bases between. Written as DNA, the CDR3 is TGTGCCAGCAGCCCGCCCGGGACCTACGAGCAGTACTTC. This gives the protein CASSPPGTYEQYF.

The genes are TRBV19 and TRBJ2-2, with D hard to call. In germline, CDR1 is LNHDA, CDR2 SQIVND (reference sequence). There are 13 residues in the CDR3. Trimming cost V 4 bases and J 1 base, with 4 bases left between them. CDR3 in amino acids: CASSTVNTGELFF. The CDR3 DNA is TGTGCCAGTAGTACGGTGAACACCGGGGAGCTGTTTTTT.

The rearrangement links TRBV5-1 to TRBJ2-1; 10 bases match TRBD2. This CDR3 spans 14 amino acids. With 1 base clipped from V and 9 bases from J, the junction kept 4 bases outside the gene matches. Germline CDR1 reads SGHRS; CDR2 reads YFSETQ. CDR3 sequence: CASSLPSGGGEQFF. The DNA for the CDR3 is TGCGCCAGCAGCTTGCCTAGCGGGGGTGGTGAGCAGTTCTTC.

The chain recombines TRBV29-1 with TRBJ1-1; a possible D gene is TRBD1 (6 bases). Germline V gene sequence: CDR1 SQVTM, CDR2 ANQGSEA. This CDR3 comprises 13 residues. With 6 bases removed from V and 1 base from J, the gap between germline ends came to 12 bases. The CDR3 bases are TGCAGCGTCGCATACAGGGAGAACACTGAAGCTTTCTTT. Protein: CSVAYRENTEAFF.

CDR3 residues: CASSEYKTQYF. The CDR3 DNA reads as TGTGCCAGCAGTGAATATAAGACCCAGTACTTC. The rearrangement links TRBV25-1 to TRBJ2-5; D not resolved. CDR1 is MGHDK, CDR2 SYGVNS, per germline. The CDR3 contains 11 residues. V shed 0 bases and J shed 6 bases, with 2 bases lying between them.

This chain joins TRBV9 and TRBJ1-4; no clear D gene. V was cut by 3 bases and J by 6 bases, with 9 bases left in between. The germline V gene encodes CDR1 SGDLS and CDR2 YYNGEE. The CDR3 runs to 13 residues. The CDR3 DNA sequence: TGTGCCAGCAGCGGAGACCGGGATGAAAAACTGTTTTTT. It is translated as CASSGDRDEKLFF.

The chain employs TRBV11-2 and TRBJ1-6; possibly TRBD1 for D (5 bases). Per germline, CDR1 SGHAT and CDR2 FQNNGV. The CDR3 consists of 17 residues. Trimming left V 0 bases short and J 9 bases short, with 18 bases between. The CDR3 DNA reads TGTGCCAGCAGCTTAGATGGCCCGCCGACGGGGGTTTCACCCCTCCACTTT. This translates into CASSLDGPPTGVSPLHF.

The V and J genes are TRBV7-3 and TRBJ2-5, with TRBD2 as a possible D gene (6 bases). The CDR3 runs 13 residues. V was pared by 6 bases and J by 5 bases, with 13 bases between. Germline CDR1 is SGHTA and CDR2 is FQGTGA. This CDR3 reads CASSRGKEETQYF. The DNA for the CDR3 is TGTGCCAGCAGTCGGGGGAAGGAGGAGACCCAGTACTTC.

The chain carries TRBV29-1 and TRBJ2-5; 8 bases fit TRBD1. Germline V CDR1 and CDR2: SQVTM, ANQGSEA. The length of the CDR3 is 13 residues. The V segment lost 7 bases and the J segment 5 bases; nucleotides outside the gene matches: 9. The CDR3 region is CSAGTGGGETQYF. The CDR3 DNA follows: TGCAGCGCTGGGACAGGAGGTGGTGAGACCCAGTACTTC.

The genes are TRBV27 and TRBJ2-7; TRBD1 agrees at 9 bases. Looked up from germline, CDR1 is MNHEY and CDR2 is SMNVEV (reference sequence). The CDR3 consists of 16 residues. V dropped 2 bases and J dropped 7; count of bases not matched to a gene: 12. CDR3 region: CASSLASPDRGREQYF. The CDR3 DNA is TGTGCCAGCAGTTTAGCATCCCCGGACAGGGGTCGTGAGCAGTACTTC.

This rearrangement joins TRBV2 to TRBJ1-2, with D tentatively TRBD1 (5 bases). Per germline, CDR1 SNHLY and CDR2 FYNNEI. This CDR3 is built from 13 residues. V was trimmed by 4 bases and J by 3 bases, leaving 9 bases between them. CDR3 loop: CASSGSRDYGYTF. As DNA, the CDR3 is TGTGCCAGCAGTGGAAGCAGGGACTATGGCTACACCTTC.

V and J are TRBV6-5 and TRBJ2-5, with D possibly TRBD1 on 5 matching bases. The CDR3 is 13 amino acids. The V gene's germline CDR1 is MNHEY and CDR2 SVGAGI. Trimming removed 6 bases from V and 1 base from J, with 9 bases in between. Written as DNA, the CDR3 is TGTGCCAGCAGCTGGACATCCCAAGAGACCCAGTACTTC. Encoded protein: CASSWTSQETQYF.